The following is a TCR beta chain sequence with its context. The PCR employed 60 Vbeta primers together with 13 Jbeta primers. Libraries were prepared by immunoSEQ multiplex PCR; TCRdb keeps only in-frame clonotypes and omits some of them. In the table there are 200,000 to 250,000 clones, roughly 70% of which are singletons. The record originates from a study of cytomegalovirus exposure and HLA in healthy donors. The sequence came from a man aged 40-50 years in good health and CMV-seropositive. The sequencing input was PBMCs.

The CDR3 DNA reads as TGTGCCAGCAGCTTTCGGGGTAACACAGATACGCAGTATTTT. Translating it yields CASSFRGNTDTQYF. The genes are TRBV7-3 and TRBJ2-3; maybe TRBD2 (5 bases). This CDR3 has 14 amino acids. The V gene lost 3 bases and the J gene lost 2 bases, with 9 bases spanning the gap. Germline-derived CDR1 and CDR2 are SGHTA and FQGTGA. The full variable domain, with the rest looked up from reference TRBV7-3 and TRBJ2-3, is GAGVSQTPSNKVTEKGKYVELRCDPISGHTALYWYRQSLGQGPEFLIYFQGTGAADDSGLPNDRFFAVRPEGSVSTLKIQRTERGDSAVYLCASSFRGNTDTQYFGPGTRLTVL.